Presented here are 14 T cell receptor beta chains from one specimen sequenced in a study of blood T cell repertoires in COVID-19. Profiling relied on immunoSEQ multiplex PCR, and the TCRdb table lists in-frame clones only, not all of them. The table lists about 120,000 clones, over 75% of them singletons. The specimen sequenced was peripheral blood. The receptors were gathered from a woman older than 75 with acute or convalescent COVID-19.

This clone was recorded only once. The rearrangement links TRBV5-1 to TRBJ2-7, with TRBD2 as a possible D gene (5 bases). Trimming took 1 base from V and 6 from J, leaving 14 bases between them. Germline V CDR1 and CDR2: SGHRS, YFSETQ. The CDR3 runs to 14 residues. In DNA form, the CDR3 reads TGCGCCAGCAGCTTGCAAGCATCACTAGGCGAGCAGTACTTC. Translating it yields CASSLQASLGEQYF.

This sequence joins TRBV11-2 and TRBJ1-6; D may be TRBD1 (5 bases). V shed 5 bases and J shed 5 bases, with 10 bases lying between them. Germline V gene data show CDR1 as SGHAT and CDR2 as FQNNGV. The CDR3 contains 14 residues. The CDR3 nucleotides read TGTGCCAGCAGCGCGGGAGGGGATAATTCACCCCTCCACTTT. Translation: CASSAGGDNSPLHF. The whole variable domain, filled in from reference TRBV11-2 and TRBJ1-6, reads EAGVAQSPRYKIIEKRQSVAFWCNPISGHATLYWYQQILGQGPKLLIQFQNNGVVDDSQLPKDRFSAERLKGVDSTLKIQPAKLEDSAVYLCASSAGGDNSPLHFGNGTRLTVT.

This sequence joins TRBV7-2 and TRBJ2-1; D is ambiguous. Trimming removed 2 bases from V and 4 bases from J, with 6 bases in between. The germline V gene encodes CDR1 SGHTA and CDR2 FQGNSA. This CDR3 spans 13 amino acids. The CDR3 DNA reads as TGTGCCAGCAGCTTAAGCAATTACAATGAGCAGTTCTTC. It encodes CASSLSNYNEQFF.

CDR3 sequence reads: CATWGGEGYNSPLHF. CDR3 DNA sequence: TGTGCCACCTGGGGGGGCGAAGGCTATAATTCACCCCTCCACTTT. The J gene is TRBJ1-6, the V gene TRBV28; possible D gene TRBD1, 6 bases. This CDR3 contains 15 residues. Germline V gene sequence: CDR1 MDHEN, CDR2 SYDVKM. V was pared by 10 bases and J by 3 bases, with 16 bases between.

The CDR3 reads CASSLAGTGVETQYF. The DNA of the CDR3 is TGTGCCAGCAGCTTAGCCGGGACAGGGGTCGAGACCCAGTACTTC. The chain has TRBV7-9 and TRBJ2-5, with 10 positions matching TRBD1. V shed 0 bases and J 5 bases; nucleotides not matched to a gene: 3. This CDR3 spans 15 amino acids. Germline V gene data show CDR1 as SEHNR and CDR2 as FQNEAQ (reference sequence).

The chain carries TRBV6-5 and TRBJ1-5; perhaps TRBD1 as D (6 bases). CDR3 length: 14 residues. With 0 bases removed from V and 6 bases from J, the gap between germline ends came to 9 bases. From germline, CDR1 is MNHEY and CDR2 SVGAGI. In nucleotides, the CDR3 is TGTGCCAGCAGTTACTCCTACAGGGCTCAGCCCCAGCATTTT. Protein: CASSYSYRAQPQHF.

This clone showed up just once. The chain recombines TRBV2 with TRBJ2-4, with TRBD2 as a possible D gene (5 bases). The germline V and J ends were trimmed by 2 bases and 0 bases, with 11 bases remaining between them. Germline CDR1 and CDR2: SNHLY and FYNNEI. The CDR3 runs 16 residues. The CDR3 region has the DNA TGTGCCAGCAGTGAAACATGGGCGGGAGCCAAAAACATTCAGTACTTC. It yields the protein CASSETWAGAKNIQYF.

The chain recombines TRBV11-2 with TRBJ2-1; D gene unclear. The CDR3 length is 12 residues. Trimming stripped 5 bases from V and 5 bases from J, with 7 bases between. Germline V gene lookup returns CDR1 SGHAT and CDR2 FQNNGV. CDR3 DNA sequence: TGTGCCAGCAGCCACAGAAACAATGAGCAGTTCTTC. It specifies CASSHRNNEQFF.

The chain combines TRBV29-1 with TRBJ2-4, with 7 bases lining up with TRBD2. CDR3 length: 16 amino acids. Germline CDR1 reads SQVTM; CDR2 reads ANQGSEA. J gave up 6 bases and V 1 base, and 12 bases lay outside the gene matches. CDR3 sequence reads: CSVEVGGSGVGNIQYF. The CDR3 bases are TGCAGCGTTGAAGTGGGAGGGTCCGGAGTGGGAAACATTCAGTACTTC.

The rearrangement joins TRBV4-3 to TRBJ1-2; TRBD1 matches at 8 bases. This CDR3 is built from 16 residues. CDR1 and CDR2 (germline): LGHNA, YSLEER. Germline trimming cut 3 bases from V and 8 bases from J; bases unmatched to any gene: 14. The CDR3 here is CASSQAGTGQGRGYTF. In DNA form, the CDR3 reads TGCGCCAGCAGCCAGGCCGGGACAGGCCAGGGCCGCGGCTACACCTTC.

The rearrangement links TRBV11-2 to TRBJ2-1, with D unresolved. The V end was cut by 1 base, the J end by 8 bases, with 12 bases between. CDR1 SGHAT and CDR2 FQNNGV come from the germline V gene. The CDR3 runs 14 residues. Here the CDR3 DNA reads TGTGCCAGCAGCTTAGGGCAGTCCATGGATGAGCAGTTCTTC. This codes for CASSLGQSMDEQFF.

The rearrangement links TRBV7-2 to TRBJ1-4; TRBD1 agrees at 8 bases. The CDR3 runs to 15 residues. Germline V gene sequence: CDR1 SGHTA, CDR2 FQGNSA. Trimming cost V 2 bases and J 5 bases; bases outside gene matches: 4. CDR3 coding DNA: TGTGCCAGCAGCTTAATAACAGGGGGAAATGAAAAACTGTTTTTT. Its protein is CASSLITGGNEKLFF.

The chain has TRBV20-1 and TRBJ2-7, with 7 bases identical to TRBD1. V lost 4 bases and J lost 4; bases outside the gene matches: 4. CDR3 length: 12 amino acids. CDR1 DFQATT and CDR2 SNEGSKA come from the germline V gene (reference sequence). The CDR3 protein is CSATDREYEQYF. Written as DNA, the CDR3 is TGCAGTGCTACTGACAGGGAATACGAGCAGTACTTC.

V and J are TRBV28 and TRBJ1-3, with D possibly TRBD1 on 5 matching bases. Germline CDR1 reads MDHEN; CDR2 reads SYDVKM. The length of the CDR3 is 14 residues. The germline V and J ends were trimmed by 6 bases and 4 bases, with 13 bases remaining between them. CDR3 sequence: CASRGGGAGNTIYF. The CDR3 DNA reads as TGTGCCAGCAGGGGCGGCGGGGCCGGAAACACCATATATTTT.